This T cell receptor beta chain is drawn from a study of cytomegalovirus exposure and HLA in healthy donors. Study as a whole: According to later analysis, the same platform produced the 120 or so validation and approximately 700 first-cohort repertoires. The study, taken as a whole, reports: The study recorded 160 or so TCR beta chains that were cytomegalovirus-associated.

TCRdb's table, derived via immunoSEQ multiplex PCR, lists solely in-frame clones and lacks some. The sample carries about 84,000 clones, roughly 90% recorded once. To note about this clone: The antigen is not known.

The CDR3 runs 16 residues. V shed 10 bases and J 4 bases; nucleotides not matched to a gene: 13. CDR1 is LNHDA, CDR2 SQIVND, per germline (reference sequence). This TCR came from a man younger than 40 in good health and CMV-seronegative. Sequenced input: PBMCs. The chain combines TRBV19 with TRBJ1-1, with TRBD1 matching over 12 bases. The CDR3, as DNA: TGTGCCACCTCTTCCGGGACAGGGGGCGCGCTCACTGAAGCTTTCTTT. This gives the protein CATSSGTGGALTEAFF.